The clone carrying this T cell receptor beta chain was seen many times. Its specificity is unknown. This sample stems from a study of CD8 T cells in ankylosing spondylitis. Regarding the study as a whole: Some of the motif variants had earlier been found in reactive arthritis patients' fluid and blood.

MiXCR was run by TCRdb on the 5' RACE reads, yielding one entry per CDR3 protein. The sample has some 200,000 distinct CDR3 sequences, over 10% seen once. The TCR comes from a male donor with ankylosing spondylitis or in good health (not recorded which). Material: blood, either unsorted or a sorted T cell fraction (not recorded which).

CDR3 nucleotide sequence: TGTGCCAGCAGCAATCCCGGGACTAGCGGGGGTCCTCCCTACGAGCAGTACTTC. Its translation: CASSNPGTSGGPPYEQYF. This chain links TRBV11-2 with TRBJ2-7, with 14 bases identical to TRBD2. This CDR3 is built from 18 residues. CDR1 and CDR2 (germline): SGHAT, FQNNGV. The trim removed 5 bases at V and 2 bases at J, leaving 11 bases unmatched.